This T cell receptor (beta chain) was documented in a study of kidney transplant recipient with SARS-CoV-2 infection. This clonotype occurred many times. J was trimmed by 4 bases and V by 1 base; bases with no gene match: 9. The CDR3 is 16 amino acids. CDR1 and CDR2 from the germline V gene are MDHEN and SYDVKM. TCRdb passed the reads through MiXCR, listing each CDR3 protein once. The sample has fewer than 250,000 distinct CDR3 sequences, 25% to 35% seen once. The sample here was a blood sample, taken at baseline and between days 110 and 120 from a kidney transplant recipient. The source of this sequence is a young adult male patient who had COVID-19 and was a kidney transplant recipient. Among the T cells, some may be from the graft donor. This chain joins TRBV28 and TRBJ1-2; 7 positions match TRBD1. In DNA form, the CDR3 reads TGTGCCAGCAGTTTATTAGGGGGCTCGGGGGGCTATGGCTACACCTTC. Protein sequence: CASSLLGGSGGYGYTF.